The 9 T cell receptor beta chains reported below all come from one sample, sequenced in a study of CD8+CD57+ T cells in acquired aplastic anemia. Both TCR beta VDJ combination and CDR3 sequence profiling were carried out. Genomic DNA was the template for this profiling. TCRdb re-called the reads through MiXCR, storing one row per CDR3 protein. The profile shows hundreds of thousands of distinct CDR3 sequences, about two thirds of them singletons. Material for sequencing was sorted CD4+, CD8+, or CD8+CD57+ T cells (not recorded which) from PBMCs. Receptors originate from a human donor in good health, serving as a control.

This chain connects TRBV14 to TRBJ2-7, with D unresolved. The CDR3 totals 12 residues. Trimming removed 5 bases from V and 6 bases from J, with 11 bases in between. Germline lookup yields CDR1 SGHDN and CDR2 FVKESK. CDR3 sequence: CASSLTDLEQYF. The CDR3, as DNA: TGTGCCAGCAGCTTGACGGACCTCGAGCAGTACTTC.

The chain employs TRBV15 and TRBJ2-5; 7 positions agree with TRBD1. The trim removed 5 bases at V and 3 bases at J, leaving 9 bases unmatched. The CDR3 is made up of 15 amino acids. Looked up from germline, CDR1 is LNHNV and CDR2 is YYDKDF (reference sequence). The chain's CDR3 is CATSRTAQGEETQYF. In nucleotides, the CDR3 is TGTGCCACCAGCCGAACAGCCCAGGGGGAAGAGACCCAGTACTTC.

This clonotype has at least ten counts. The chain carries TRBV12-3 or TRBV12-4 and TRBJ2-5, with D uncertain. Trimming took 6 bases from V and 0 from J, leaving 14 bases between them. The CDR3 consists of 15 residues. The CDR3 loop reads CASSFAGRNQETQYF. In DNA, the CDR3 is TGTGCCAGCAGCTTCGCTGGACGGAACCAAGAGACCCAGTACTTC.

The table lists this clonotype with a count of one. A read error may account for a junction end that differs from germline. This chain links TRBV7-3 with TRBJ2-3; maybe TRBD2 (5 bases). Germline V gene lookup returns CDR1 SGHTA and CDR2 FQGTGA. The CDR3 covers 13 residues. CDR3 in DNA: TGCGCCAGCAGCCCCAGCCAGAGGGATGCGCAGTATTTT. Translation gives CASSPSQRDAQYF.

This chain links TRBV15 with TRBJ1-6; 7 nucleotides line up with TRBD1. The CDR3 extends over 11 amino acids. V shed 4 bases and J 12 bases; nucleotides not matched to a gene: 0. Germline V gives CDR1 LNHNV, CDR2 YYDKDF (reference sequence). CDR3 amino acids: CATSTGGPLHF. The DNA of the CDR3 is TGTGCCACCAGCACAGGGGGACCCCTCCACTTT.

V and J are TRBV7-8 and TRBJ2-7; D is perhaps TRBD1 (5 bases). This CDR3 has 16 residues. The germline gives CDR1 SGHVS, CDR2 FQNEAQ. V was clipped by 1 base and J by 10 bases, with 23 bases between them. Here the CDR3 reads CASSLDPGPGNTIQYF. Here the CDR3 DNA reads TGTGCCAGCAGCTTAGATCCAGGGCCTGGAAACACCATACAGTACTTC.

The chain is built from TRBV20-1 and TRBJ1-2; 8 positions match TRBD1. V was pared by 8 bases and J by 2 bases, with 4 bases of the junction left unmatched. This CDR3 region has 12 residues. The V gene's germline CDR1 is DFQATT and CDR2 SNEGSKA (reference sequence). The CDR3 DNA reads TGCAGTCAGGGGGCGGAAAACTATGGCTACACCTTC. It yields the protein CSQGAENYGYTF.

The count of this clonotype is one. The rearrangement joins TRBV29-1 to TRBJ2-1, with TRBD2 matching 10 bases. V shed 7 bases, J shed 6 bases, and the junction held 9 bases outside the gene matches. The length of the CDR3 is 14 residues. CDR1 is SQVTM and CDR2 is ANQGSEA in the germline V gene. CDR3 sequence (DNA): TGCAGCGCTTCTAGCGGGGGACGATTCAATGAGCAGTTCTTC. Its translation is CSASSGGRFNEQFF.

V gene TRBV5-1 combines with J gene TRBJ2-5, with D perhaps matching TRBD1 (7 bases). Per germline, CDR1 SGHRS and CDR2 YFSETQ. Trimming took 4 bases from V and 5 from J, leaving 21 bases between them. The CDR3 covers 16 residues. The CDR3 nucleotides are TGCGCCAGCAGCGTCGGAGGGGGCGGGGTGCGGGAGACCCAGTACTTC. Protein product: CASSVGGGGVRETQYF.